Listed below are T cell receptor beta chains from one sample, sequenced in a study of T cells in narcolepsy. Sequenced by immunoSEQ multiplex PCR; TCRdb stores in-frame clones only, minus some. The data contain nearly 35,000 clones, more than 70% of them singletons. What was sequenced was memory (CD45RA-) CD4+ T cells from blood. The receptor set was obtained from a human donor in good health. CDR3s include the opening cysteine and the closing phenylalanine or tryptophan. D genes are given only for firm matches. The size field is filled for only some rows; it gives once, few, many or a size class.

cdr3_length	v_call	clone_size	j_call	d_call	cdr3_nt	cdr3_aa
13	TRBV2	.	TRBJ1-1	.	TGTGCCAGCAGAGAACAGGTGAACACTGAAGCTTTCTTT	CASREQVNTEAFF
15	TRBV6-1	.	TRBJ2-3	.	TGTGCCAGCAGTGACCTCGTCCCGGGGGCACATACGCAGTATTTT	CASSDLVPGAHTQYF
14	TRBV30	once	TRBJ1-5	TRBD1	TGTGCCTGGACCGGGACAGGGTGTGATCAGCCCCAGCATTTT	CAWTGTGCDQPQHF
16	TRBV14	.	TRBJ2-2	.	TGTGCCAGCAGCCAACTCTCAGGGTGGGGGACCGGGGAGCTGTTTTTT	CASSQLSGWGTGELFF
16	TRBV6-5	once	TRBJ2-7	TRBD1	TGTGCCAGCAGTTACTCCTTTAACAGGGGGCCCTACGAGCAGTACTTC	CASSYSFNRGPYEQYF
17	TRBV5-1	.	TRBJ2-3	TRBD2	TGCGCCAGCAGCTTAATGGGACTAGCGGGGGTCACAGATACGCAGTATTTT	CASSLMGLAGVTDTQYF
17	TRBV7-9	.	TRBJ2-1	TRBD2	TGTGCCAGCAGCCCTCCCTTCCGTAGCGGGAAGTACAATGAGCAGTTCTTC	CASSPPFRSGKYNEQFF
11	TRBV7-2	.	TRBJ2-7	.	TGTGCCAGCAGCTTCTCCTACGAGCAGTACTTC	CASSFSYEQYF
18	TRBV9	.	TRBJ2-3	TRBD1	TGTGCCAGCAGCGTAATGGGAAACCGCGGGACAGGGCCAGATACGCAGTATTTT	CASSVMGNRGTGPDTQYF
12	TRBV2	.	TRBJ1-2	.	TGTGCCAGCAGTGGCGAGGGATATGGCTACACCTTC	CASSGEGYGYTF
14	TRBV5-1	.	TRBJ2-7	TRBD1	TGCGCCAGCAAGCCCCGACAGGGGGCCTACGAGCAGTACTTC	CASKPRQGAYEQYF
14	TRBV6-6	.	TRBJ2-5	.	TGTGCCAGCAGTCCCCTTCGGGGGGCCGGGACCCAGTACTTC	CASSPLRGAGTQYF
15	TRBV10-1	.	TRBJ2-3	TRBD2	TGCGCCAGCAGTGAAGCGGGGGCCCTCACAGATACGCAGTATTTT	CASSEAGALTDTQYF
15	TRBV28	.	TRBJ1-1	.	TGTGCCAGCAGTGGTCAGGGCCAGCGGCTCGGGGAAGCTTTCTTT	CASSGQGQRLGEAFF
14	TRBV7-2	.	TRBJ1-1	.	TGTGCCAGCAGCTTAGGGGATTGGAACACTGAAGCTTTCTTT	CASSLGDWNTEAFF
18	TRBV6-4	.	TRBJ2-5	.	TGTGCCACCACCCTTGTTCTGGGCCAGGGGTCCCCACAAGAGACCCAGTACTTC	CATTLVLGQGSPQETQYF
14	TRBV5-5	.	TRBJ2-7	.	TGTGCCAGCAGCTTGGGAGTAGACTCCTACGAGCAGTACTTC	CASSLGVDSYEQYF
16	TRBV4-2	.	TRBJ2-6	.	TGTGCCAGCAGCCAAGTCAAACAGGCTGGGGCCAACGTCCTGACTTTC	CASSQVKQAGANVLTF
14	TRBV15	.	TRBJ2-5	.	TGTGCCACCAGCAGAGATGCGGGGAAAGAGACCCAGTACTTC	CATSRDAGKETQYF
13	TRBV6-5	.	TRBJ2-3	.	TGTGCCAGCAATGCACAGGGAACAGATACGCAGTATTTT	CASNAQGTDTQYF
14	TRBV7-2	.	TRBJ1-3	.	TGTGCCAGCAGCCGAGGGATCACCAAAGGGACCATATATTTT	CASSRGITKGTIYF
15	TRBV7-3	.	TRBJ1-4	TRBD1	TGTGCCAGCAGCTTAACGGGACAGGGGAACGAAAAACTGTTTTTT	CASSLTGQGNEKLFF
17	TRBV11-2	.	TRBJ2-1	TRBD2	TGTGCCAGCAGCTTAAGGACTAGCGGGACTTCTTACAATGAGCAGTTCTTC	CASSLRTSGTSYNEQFF
15	TRBV5-6	.	TRBJ2-5	TRBD2	TGTGCCAGCAGCCCGGGAACGGGGGGAAGGGAGACCCAGTACTTC	CASSPGTGGRETQYF
15	TRBV7-2	.	TRBJ2-5	.	TGTGCCAGCAGCTTACTAGACCCCCCGGGCGGGACCCAGTACTTC	CASSLLDPPGGTQYF
15	TRBV6-1	.	TRBJ1-2	.	TGTGCCAGCAGTGAAGTTCAGCTTCCTAACTATGGCTACACCTTC	CASSEVQLPNYGYTF
16	TRBV5-6	.	TRBJ1-2	.	TGTGCCAGCAGCTTGGCTGGTTCTCCGGGAAGCTATGGCTACACCTTC	CASSLAGSPGSYGYTF
12	TRBV29-1	.	TRBJ1-2	.	TGCAGCGCCAGACCAGGGATAGGTGGCTACACCTTC	CSARPGIGGYTF
14	TRBV7-9	few	TRBJ2-5	TRBD2	TGTGCCAGCAGCAAGCGGGATGGGCAAGAGACCCAGTACTTC	CASSKRDGQETQYF
17	TRBV18	.	TRBJ2-6	.	TGTGCCAGCTCACCTATATTGGCCCTCAGTGGGGCCAACGTCCTGACTTTC	CASSPILALSGANVLTF
16	TRBV14	few	TRBJ2-3	TRBD2	TGTGCCAGCAGCCTCGTGGTTCCCGGGGGGACAGATACGCAGTATTTT	CASSLVVPGGTDTQYF
17	TRBV4-1	.	TRBJ1-4	TRBD1	TGCGCCAGCAGCCAAGCAACAAAGGGGGCTCCGAATGAAAAACTGTTTTTT	CASSQATKGAPNEKLFF
13	TRBV7-2	.	TRBJ2-5	.	TGTGCCAGCAGCCAAAACGTGGGGGGGACCCAGTACTTC	CASSQNVGGTQYF
15	TRBV19	.	TRBJ2-5	.	TGTGCCAGTAGTCCTTCTCCCTACACGCGGGAGACCCAGTACTTC	CASSPSPYTRETQYF
13	TRBV19	.	TRBJ2-5	.	TGTGCCAGTACCACCAGGGGTGGTGAGACCCAGTACTTC	CASTTRGGETQYF
11	TRBV6-5	.	TRBJ1-5	.	TGTGCCCTCCGACTATATCAGCCCCAGCATTTT	CALRLYQPQHF